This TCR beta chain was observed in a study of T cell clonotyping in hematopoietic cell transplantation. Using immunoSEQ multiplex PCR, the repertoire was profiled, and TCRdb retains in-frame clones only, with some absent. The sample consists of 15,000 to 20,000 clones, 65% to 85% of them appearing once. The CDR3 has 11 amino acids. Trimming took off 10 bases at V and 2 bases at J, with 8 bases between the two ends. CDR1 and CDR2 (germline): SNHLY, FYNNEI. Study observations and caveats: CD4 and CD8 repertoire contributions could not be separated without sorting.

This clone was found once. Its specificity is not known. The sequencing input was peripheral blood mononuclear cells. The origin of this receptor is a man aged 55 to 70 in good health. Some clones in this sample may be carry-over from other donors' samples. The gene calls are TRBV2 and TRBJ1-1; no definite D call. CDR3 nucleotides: TGTGCCACTCAAGGTAACACTGAAGCTTTCTTT. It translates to CATQGNTEAFF.